This T cell receptor (beta chain) is from a study of blood T cell repertoires in COVID-19. Study background: The study drew acute and convalescent COVID-19 samples from the United States, Italy and Spain. Nucleic acid was either cDNA or gDNA, and it came from T cells, B-cell-depleted T cells, or PBMCs.

Authors' processing steps: Amplification of reference gene primers provided the estimated nucleated cell counts. Produced via immunoSEQ multiplex PCR; TCRdb's table is partial and in-frame only. The DNA gave D and trimming, while V, J and clone size come from that table. The table has approximately 82,000 clones, roughly 80% seen once. The V gene's germline CDR1 is MNHEY and CDR2 SMNVEV (reference sequence). Trimming removed 3 bases from V and 6 bases from J; junction bases left unmatched: 3. This CDR3 region has 14 residues. Sequencing input: peripheral blood. This chain uses TRBV27 with TRBJ1-5, with 9 bases identical to TRBD1. The receptor's source is a woman aged 70-85 years with acute or convalescent COVID-19. The CDR3 spells CASSLTGGGQPQHF. The CDR3 region has the DNA TGTGCCAGCAGTTTGACAGGGGGTGGTCAGCCCCAGCATTTT.